This T cell receptor beta chain appears in the sequencing data of a study of blood T cell repertoires in COVID-19. The wider study: T cells, B-cell-depleted T cells, or PBMCs provided the cDNA or gDNA that served as material.

Germline V lookup: CDR1 LGHNA, CDR2 YNFKEQ. V lost 2 bases and J lost 3; bases outside the gene matches: 2. The CDR3 contains 16 residues. In the original analysis: Counts of nucleated cells, estimated from reference gene primer amplification, were obtained. Data came from immunoSEQ multiplex PCR; TCRdb stores just in-frame clones and leaves some out. D and trimming come from the DNA, and the V and J calls and clone size come from that table. This repertoire shows around 120,000 clones, just over 85% found once; its top ten account for approximately 0.81%. This clonotype was obtained from a woman aged 45-59 years with active or convalescent COVID-19. Sequencing used peripheral blood. The rearrangement links TRBV4-2 to TRBJ2-5; TRBD2 matches at 14 bases. The CDR3, as DNA: TGTGCCAGCAGCCAATTGGGACTAGCGGGAGAAGAGACCCAGTACTTC. It is translated as CASSQLGLAGEETQYF.